This entry is about one T cell receptor beta chain. Its antigen remains unknown. The data are from a study of vaccination and CD4 T cells after COVID-19. Turning to the study itself: Each individual in the study obtained two doses of BNT162b2 or mRNA-1273 vaccine. Study-level results: Early timepoints after natural infection were not analyzed in these convalescent patients.

The CDR3 runs to 15 residues. V trimming: 4 bases; J trimming: 0 bases; junction bases outside the gene matches: 2. CDR1 MNHNS and CDR2 SASEGT come from the germline V gene. With the Oncomine TCR Beta short-read assay, DNA from cultured CD4+ T cells was sequenced. MiXCR, applied by TCRdb to the PCR reads, yields one record per CDR3 protein. The sample records more than 6,500 distinct CDR3 sequences, 43% being singletons. This sample's treatment: roughly ten-day PBMC culture with coronavirus spike peptide pools or control peptides (ViraFEST assay). Before the COVID-19 pandemic (2011-2018), CD4+ T cells were obtained from the unexposed donor. In the ViraFEST assay, peptide-pool expansion preceded TCR sequencing of expanded clonotypes. Alongside roughly 10 IU/ml IL-2 and about 9.1 ug/ml peptide pools, PBMCs were cultured at some 2 million per well.

The chain carries TRBV6-1 and TRBJ2-1; 8 bases line up with TRBD2. The TCR originated in a human donor in good health. Material for sequencing was CD4+ T cells from blood, cultured in vitro. The CDR3 sequence is CASSGTSGSYNEQFF. For the CDR3, the DNA is TGTGCCAGCAGTGGTACTAGCGGCTCCTACAATGAGCAGTTCTTC.